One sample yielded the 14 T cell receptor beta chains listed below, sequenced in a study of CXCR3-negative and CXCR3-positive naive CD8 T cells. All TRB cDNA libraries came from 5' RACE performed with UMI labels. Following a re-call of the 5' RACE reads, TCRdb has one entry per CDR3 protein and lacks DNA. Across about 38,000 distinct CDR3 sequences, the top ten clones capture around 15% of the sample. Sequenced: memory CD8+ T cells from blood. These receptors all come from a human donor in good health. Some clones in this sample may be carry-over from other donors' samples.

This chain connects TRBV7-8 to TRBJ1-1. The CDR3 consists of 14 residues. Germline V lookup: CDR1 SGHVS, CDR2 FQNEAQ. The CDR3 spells CASSLGVTNTEAFF. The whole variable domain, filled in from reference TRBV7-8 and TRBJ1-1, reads GAGVSQSPRYKVAKRGQDVALRCDPISGHVSLFWYQQALGQGPEFLTYFQNEAQLDKSGLPSDRFFAERPEGSVSTLKIQRTQQEDSAVYLCASSLGVTNTEAFFGQGTRLTVV.

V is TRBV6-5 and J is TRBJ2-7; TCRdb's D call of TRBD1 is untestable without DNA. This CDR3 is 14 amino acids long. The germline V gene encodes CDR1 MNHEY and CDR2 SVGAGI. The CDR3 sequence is CASRPTGGSYEQYF.

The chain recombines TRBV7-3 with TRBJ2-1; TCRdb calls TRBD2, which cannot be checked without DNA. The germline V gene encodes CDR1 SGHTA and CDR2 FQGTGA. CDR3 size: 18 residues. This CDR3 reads CASSLNSVTSSPYNEQFF.

CDR3 sequence reads: CASSAVDTQYF. The chain has TRBV28 and TRBJ2-3. Germline CDR1 reads MDHEN; CDR2 reads SYDVKM. This CDR3 is built from 11 residues.

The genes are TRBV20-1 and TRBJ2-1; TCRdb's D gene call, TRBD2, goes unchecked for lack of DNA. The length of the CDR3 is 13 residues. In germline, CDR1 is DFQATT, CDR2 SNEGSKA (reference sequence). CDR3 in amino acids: CSAAAQFYNEQFF.

CDR3 sequence reads: CSVGDFSLGGHETQYF. The chain joins TRBV29-1 to TRBJ2-5; TCRdb selects TRBD1, and the lack of DNA leaves this call unchecked. The CDR3 is 16 residues long. CDR1 and CDR2 from the germline V gene are SQVTM and ANQGSEA.

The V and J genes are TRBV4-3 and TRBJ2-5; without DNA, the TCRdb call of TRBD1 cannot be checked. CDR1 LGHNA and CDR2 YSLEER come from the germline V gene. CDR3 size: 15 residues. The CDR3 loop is CASSQATGSSETQYF.

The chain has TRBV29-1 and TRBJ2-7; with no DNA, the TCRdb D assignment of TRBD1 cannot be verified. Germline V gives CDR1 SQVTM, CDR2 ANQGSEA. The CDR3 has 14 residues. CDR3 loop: CSVEDLRTAYEQYF.

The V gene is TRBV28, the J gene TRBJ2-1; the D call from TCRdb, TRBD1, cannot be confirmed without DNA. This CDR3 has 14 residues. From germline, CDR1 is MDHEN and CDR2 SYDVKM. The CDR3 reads CASSYRVGYNEQFF.

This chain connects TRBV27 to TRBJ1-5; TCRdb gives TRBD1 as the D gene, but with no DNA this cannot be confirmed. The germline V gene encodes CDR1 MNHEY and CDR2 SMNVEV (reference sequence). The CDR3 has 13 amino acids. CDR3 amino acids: CASSSYRGQPQHF.

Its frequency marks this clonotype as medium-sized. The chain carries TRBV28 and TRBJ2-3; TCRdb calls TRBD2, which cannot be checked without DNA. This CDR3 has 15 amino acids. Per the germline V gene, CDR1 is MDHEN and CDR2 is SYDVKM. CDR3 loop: CASSQLAGVTDTQYF.

The CDR3 reads CAGWTGWYGYTF. This chain joins TRBV6-5 and TRBJ1-2; TCRdb indicates TRBD1, and absent DNA this call remains unverified. CDR3 length equals 12 residues. Per the germline V gene, CDR1 is MNHEY and CDR2 is SVGAGI.

The CDR3 sequence: CASSYGIMSSTDTQYF. The J gene is TRBJ2-3, the V gene TRBV6-2 or TRBV6-3. The CDR3 covers 16 residues. The germline V gene encodes CDR1 MNHEY and CDR2 SVGEGT.

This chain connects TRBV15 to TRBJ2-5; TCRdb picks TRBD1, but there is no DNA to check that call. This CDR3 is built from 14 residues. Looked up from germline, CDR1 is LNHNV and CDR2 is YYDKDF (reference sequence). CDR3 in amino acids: CATSRDSGVETQYF.